This T cell receptor (beta chain) was sequenced during a study of blood T cell repertoires in COVID-19. Whole-study context: Acute and convalescent COVID-19 samples came from the United States, Italy and Spain. The cDNA or gDNA used as material had been derived from T cells, B-cell-depleted T cells, or PBMCs.

The CDR3 is 11 residues long. Trimming left V 3 bases short and J 6 bases short, with 5 bases between. TCRdb keeps only in-frame clones here, not all; method: immunoSEQ multiplex PCR. The sample consists of 250,000 to 300,000 clones, about 87% of them appearing once. The TCR comes from a woman aged 40 to 55 with acute or convalescent COVID-19. The sequenced sample was peripheral blood. The V call is TRBV12-3 or TRBV12-4, the J call TRBJ1-2; D is undetermined. The CDR3 bases are TGTGCCAGCAGTTTGGCTCATGGCTACACCTTC. The encoded protein is CASSLAHGYTF.